The rows below give T cell receptor beta chains drawn from one sample of a study of T cell responses to AZD1222 COVID-19 vaccine. This table comes from immunoSEQ multiplex PCR, and its TCRdb copy is limited to in-frame clones, with some not included. The sample gives approximately 140,000 clones, approximately 94% of which show up once; around 5.4% is in the top ten. This specimen consisted of peripheral blood, obtained on day 0 of AZD1222 vaccination. These TCRs come from an adult in good health. Both conserved end residues are part of each CDR3. D genes are given only for firm matches. The size of a clone is reported for some rows only, either as once, few or many, or as a class for expanded clones.

abundance	j_gene	d_gene	v_gene	CDR3nt	CDR3aa
NA	TRBJ1-5	TRBD1	TRBV29-1	TGCAGCGTTCGGACAGGGGGCTTCAATCAGCCCCAGCATTTT	CSVRTGGFNQPQHF
NA	TRBJ2-7	TRBD2	TRBV7-2	TGTGCCAGCAGCTCCGGGGGGACCTACGAGCAGTACTTC	CASSSGGTYEQYF
NA	TRBJ2-7	NA	TRBV6-5	TGTGCCAGCCTTCAGGGGACCTACGAGCAGTACTTC	CASLQGTYEQYF
NA	TRBJ1-6	NA	TRBV9	TGTGCCAGCAGCGCCCTTGATCTAAGTGGGACTTTAGGGGATTCACCCCTCCACTTT	CASSALDLSGTLGDSPLHF
NA	TRBJ1-4	NA	TRBV4-1	TGCGCCAGCAGCCAAGATTTAACTAATGAAAAACTGTTTTTT	CASSQDLTNEKLFF
NA	TRBJ1-4	NA	TRBV6-2/TRBV6-3	TGTGCCAGCAGTTACTCGCCCCGGGGCAGCAAGAATGAAAAACTGTTTTTT	CASSYSPRGSKNEKLFF
NA	TRBJ1-1	NA	TRBV10-3	TGTGCCATCAGTGGGGTCTCGAACACTGAAGCTTTCTTT	CAISGVSNTEAFF
NA	TRBJ1-5	TRBD1	TRBV3-1/TRBV3-2	TGTGCCAGCAGCCAGGGGGGACAGGCAGGCCAGCCCCAGCATTTT	CASSQGGQAGQPQHF
NA	TRBJ1-6	NA	TRBV19	TGTGCCAGTAGCCCCGGGGTTGTAGGATCACCCCTCCACTTT	CASSPGVVGSPLHF
few	TRBJ2-7	NA	TRBV7-9	TGTGCCAGCAGCTCAGAGCTCGGGTCACACTACGAGCAGTACTTC	CASSSELGSHYEQYF
NA	TRBJ2-7	NA	TRBV7-8	TGTGCCAGCAGCTTAGGTTTGGGGGGCCTTTACGAGCAGTACTTC	CASSLGLGGLYEQYF
NA	TRBJ2-6	NA	TRBV19	TGTGCCAGTAGTCCTGGGGCCAACGTCCTGACTTTC	CASSPGANVLTF
NA	TRBJ1-5	NA	TRBV5-1	TGCGCCAGCAGCTTGGGGCAGAATCAGCCCCAGCATTTT	CASSLGQNQPQHF
NA	TRBJ1-4	TRBD1	TRBV3-1/TRBV3-2	TGTGCCAGCAGCCAAGTATCGGGACAGAGTAATGAAAAACTGTTTTTT	CASSQVSGQSNEKLFF
NA	TRBJ2-7	TRBD1	TRBV7-2	TGTGCCAGCAGCTTAGGTGGGGGACAGGTCTACGAGCAGTACTTC	CASSLGGGQVYEQYF
NA	TRBJ1-1	TRBD1	TRBV9	TGTGCCAGCAGCGTCTCGGACAGGGTAAACACTGAAGCTTTCTTT	CASSVSDRVNTEAFF
NA	TRBJ2-7	NA	TRBV7-3	TGTGCCAGCAGCTTCACACCAAACTCCTACGAGCAGTACTTC	CASSFTPNSYEQYF
NA	TRBJ2-5	TRBD2	TRBV2	TGTGCCAGCAGTTTGGCGGGGGTCTTAAAGGAGACCCAGTACTTC	CASSLAGVLKETQYF
NA	TRBJ2-1	TRBD2	TRBV6-5	TGTGCCAGCAGTTATAGTAGCGGGAGAGTTTACAATGAGCAGTTCTTC	CASSYSSGRVYNEQFF
NA	TRBJ2-7	TRBD1	TRBV7-6	TGTGCCAGCAGCTTAGCCCCGGGACAGGGCTACGAGCAGTACTTC	CASSLAPGQGYEQYF
NA	TRBJ2-3	NA	TRBV25-1	TGTGCCAGCAGTGAACAGGGTCCAGATACGCAGTATTTT	CASSEQGPDTQYF
NA	TRBJ2-1	TRBD2	TRBV9	TGTGCCAGCAGCGTGGCGGGGGGCGGTGAGCAGTTCTTC	CASSVAGGGEQFF
NA	TRBJ1-2	TRBD1	TRBV29-1	TGCAGCGTTGATTTAATTACAGGGGCGGGCTACACCTTC	CSVDLITGAGYTF
NA	TRBJ2-7	TRBD1	TRBV10-3	TGTGCCATCAGTGGGTCGGGGACAGTCTACGAGCAGTACTTC	CAISGSGTVYEQYF
NA	TRBJ1-2	NA	TRBV15	TGTGCCACCAGCAGAGATCTGGCCGTACCTAACTATGGCTACACCTTC	CATSRDLAVPNYGYTF
NA	TRBJ1-2	NA	TRBV3-1/TRBV3-2	TGTGCCAGCAGACCCGGGACGGATGTGGGTGGCTACACCTTC	CASRPGTDVGGYTF
NA	TRBJ1-1	NA	TRBV10-1	TGCGCCACCCCAGACCCTCCGGGACCCAAAATTAACACTGAAGCTTTCTTT	CATPDPPGPKINTEAFF